The rows below give T cell receptor beta chains drawn from one sample of a study of T cell responses to AZD1222 COVID-19 vaccine. TCRdb's table, derived via immunoSEQ multiplex PCR, lists solely in-frame clones and lacks some. The table shows over 45,000 clones, with 80% to 90% occurring only once. Sequenced here: peripheral blood, sampled on day 0 of AZD1222 vaccination. The receptors were sampled from an adult in good health. Each CDR3 is given with its conserved first and last residue. The D gene is left open where the match is weak. Expanded clones get a size class; other rows say once, few or many, or leave the size out.

J gene: TRBJ1-6; D gene: TRBD1; clone size: once; V gene: TRBV19; CDR3 DNA: TGTGCCAGTGGCAGGGGGCTCACAGATTCACCCCTCCACTTT; CDR3 protein: CASGRGLTDSPLHF
J gene: TRBJ1-2; D gene: .; clone size: medium-sized; V gene: TRBV9; CDR3 DNA: TGTGCCAGCAGCCCCCGCCAGCGGGGGGCAGACCCCTATGGCTACACCTTC; CDR3 protein: CASSPRQRGADPYGYTF
J gene: TRBJ1-6; D gene: .; clone size: .; V gene: TRBV11-2; CDR3 DNA: TGTGCCAGCACCCTCATGAGCTCCTATAATTCACCCCTCCACTTT; CDR3 protein: CASTLMSSYNSPLHF
J gene: TRBJ1-4; D gene: .; clone size: .; V gene: TRBV2; CDR3 DNA: TGTGCCAGCAACACAGGAGAAAATGAAAAACTGTTTTTT; CDR3 protein: CASNTGENEKLFF
J gene: TRBJ1-1; D gene: .; clone size: .; V gene: TRBV24-1; CDR3 DNA: TGTGCCACCAGTGCGCAGGGGAGTACCAAAGCTTTCTTT; CDR3 protein: CATSAQGSTKAFF
J gene: TRBJ2-3; D gene: TRBD2; clone size: .; V gene: TRBV5-6; CDR3 DNA: TGTGCCAGCAGCTTTGCCGGGAGGACAGATACGCAGTATTTT; CDR3 protein: CASSFAGRTDTQYF
J gene: TRBJ2-3; D gene: TRBD1; clone size: .; V gene: TRBV6-5; CDR3 DNA: TGTGCCAGCAGTTACTTCGGGACAGGGTCCACAGATACGCAGTATTTT; CDR3 protein: CASSYFGTGSTDTQYF
J gene: TRBJ2-7; D gene: .; clone size: .; V gene: TRBV6-5; CDR3 DNA: TGTGCCAGCGGTCAGAACTCCTACGAGCAGTACTTC; CDR3 protein: CASGQNSYEQYF
J gene: TRBJ2-3; D gene: .; clone size: medium-sized; V gene: TRBV11-2; CDR3 DNA: TGTGCCAGCAGCCTATCTCCGGGTACGTTTGGCACAGATACGCAGTATTTT; CDR3 protein: CASSLSPGTFGTDTQYF
J gene: TRBJ2-7; D gene: TRBD1; clone size: .; V gene: TRBV9; CDR3 DNA: TGTGCCAGCAGCGTAGACGGGACAGCCACCTACGAGCAGTACTTC; CDR3 protein: CASSVDGTATYEQYF
J gene: TRBJ1-4; D gene: .; clone size: .; V gene: TRBV30; CDR3 DNA: TGTGCCTCACTCCGCCAAATTGCCGATAAGTCCGAAAAACTGTTTTTT; CDR3 protein: CASLRQIADKSEKLFF
J gene: TRBJ1-4; D gene: TRBD1; clone size: .; V gene: TRBV5-1; CDR3 DNA: TGCGCCAGCAGTAGACAGGGGCCTAATGAAAAACTGTTTTTT; CDR3 protein: CASSRQGPNEKLFF
J gene: TRBJ1-5; D gene: .; clone size: .; V gene: TRBV28; CDR3 DNA: TGTGCCAGCAGTTTACCGGGTCCAAGCAATCAGCCCCAGCATTTT; CDR3 protein: CASSLPGPSNQPQHF